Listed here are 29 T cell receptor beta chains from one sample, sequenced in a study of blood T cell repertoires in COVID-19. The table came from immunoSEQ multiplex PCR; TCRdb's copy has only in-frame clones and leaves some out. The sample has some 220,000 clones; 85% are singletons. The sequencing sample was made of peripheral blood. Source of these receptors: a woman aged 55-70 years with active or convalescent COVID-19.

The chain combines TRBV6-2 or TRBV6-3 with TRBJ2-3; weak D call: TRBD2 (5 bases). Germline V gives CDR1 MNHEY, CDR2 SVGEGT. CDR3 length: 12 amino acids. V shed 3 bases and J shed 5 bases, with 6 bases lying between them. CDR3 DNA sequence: TGTGCCAGCAGTTATGGGAGAGATACGCAGTATTTT. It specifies CASSYGRDTQYF.

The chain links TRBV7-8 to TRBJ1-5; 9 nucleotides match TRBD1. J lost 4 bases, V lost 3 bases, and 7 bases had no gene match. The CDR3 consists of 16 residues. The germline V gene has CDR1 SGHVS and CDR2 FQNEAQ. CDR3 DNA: TGTGCCAGCAGCTTGCGACAGGGGGATTGGAATCAGCCCCAGCATTTT. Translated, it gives CASSLRQGDWNQPQHF. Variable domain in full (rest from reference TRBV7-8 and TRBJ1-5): GAGVSQSPRYKVAKRGQDVALRCDPISGHVSLFWYQQALGQGPEFLTYFQNEAQLDKSGLPSDRFFAERPEGSVSTLKIQRTQQEDSAVYLCASSLRQGDWNQPQHFGDGTRLSIL.

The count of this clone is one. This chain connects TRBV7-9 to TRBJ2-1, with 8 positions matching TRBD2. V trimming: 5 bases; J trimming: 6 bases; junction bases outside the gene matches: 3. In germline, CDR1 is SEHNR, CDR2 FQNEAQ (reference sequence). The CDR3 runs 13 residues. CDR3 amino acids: CASSPGTSNEQFF. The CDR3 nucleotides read TGTGCCAGCAGCCCCGGGACTAGCAATGAGCAGTTCTTC.

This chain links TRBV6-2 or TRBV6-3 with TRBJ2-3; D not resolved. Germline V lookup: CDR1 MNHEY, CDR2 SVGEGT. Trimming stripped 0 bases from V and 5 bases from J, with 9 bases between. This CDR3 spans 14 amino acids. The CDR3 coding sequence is TGTGCCAGCAGTTACTCGCTAGATCTAGATACGCAGTATTTT. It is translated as CASSYSLDLDTQYF.

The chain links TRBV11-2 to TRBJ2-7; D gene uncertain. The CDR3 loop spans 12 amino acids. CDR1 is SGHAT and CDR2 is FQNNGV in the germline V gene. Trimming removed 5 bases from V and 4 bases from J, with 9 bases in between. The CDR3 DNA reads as TGTGCCAGCAGCGAGCAGGAATACGAGCAGTACTTC. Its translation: CASSEQEYEQYF.

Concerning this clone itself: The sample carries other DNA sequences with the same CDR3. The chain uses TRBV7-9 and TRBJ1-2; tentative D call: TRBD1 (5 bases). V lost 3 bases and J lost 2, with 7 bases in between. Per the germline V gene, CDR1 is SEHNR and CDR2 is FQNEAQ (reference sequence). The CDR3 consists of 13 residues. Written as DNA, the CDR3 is TGTGCCAGCAGCTTGACAGCGAACTATGGCTACACCTTC. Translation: CASSLTANYGYTF.

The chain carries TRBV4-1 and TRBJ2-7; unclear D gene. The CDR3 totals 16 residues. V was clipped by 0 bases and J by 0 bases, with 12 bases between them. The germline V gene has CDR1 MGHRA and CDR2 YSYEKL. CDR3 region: CASSQDFVLVSYEQYF. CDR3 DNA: TGCGCCAGCAGCCAAGATTTCGTCCTCGTCTCCTACGAGCAGTACTTC.

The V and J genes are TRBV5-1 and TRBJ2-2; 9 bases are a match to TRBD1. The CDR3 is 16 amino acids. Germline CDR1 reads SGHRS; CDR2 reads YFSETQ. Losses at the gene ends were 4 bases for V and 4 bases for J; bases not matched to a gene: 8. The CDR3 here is CASSLYRGRSTGELFF. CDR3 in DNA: TGCGCCAGCAGCCTTTACAGGGGGCGAAGCACCGGGGAGCTGTTTTTT.

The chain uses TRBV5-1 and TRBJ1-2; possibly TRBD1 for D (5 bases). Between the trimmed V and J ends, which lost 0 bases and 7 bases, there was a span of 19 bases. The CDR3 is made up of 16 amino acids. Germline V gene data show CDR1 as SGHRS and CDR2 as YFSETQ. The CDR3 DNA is TGCGCCAGCAGCTTGGATCGGGGGAGGGCACTCTTTGGCTACACCTTC. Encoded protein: CASSLDRGRALFGYTF.

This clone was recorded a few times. Written as DNA, the CDR3 is TGCGCCAGCAGCTTGGTGCTAGCGGGAGGAGGTGGGAATGAGCAGTTCTTC. Protein sequence: CASSLVLAGGGGNEQFF. This chain connects TRBV5-1 to TRBJ2-1, with TRBD2 matching over 11 bases. The CDR3 has 17 residues. The V segment lost 0 bases and the J segment 7 bases; nucleotides outside the gene matches: 9. Germline V gene data show CDR1 as SGHRS and CDR2 as YFSETQ. Filled out from reference TRBV5-1 and TRBJ2-1, the complete variable domain reads KAGVTQTPRYLIKTRGQQVTLSCSPISGHRSVSWYQQTPGQGLQFLFEYFSETQRNKGNFPGRFSGRQFSNSRSEMNVSTLELGDSALYLCASSLVLAGGGGNEQFFGPGTRLTVL.

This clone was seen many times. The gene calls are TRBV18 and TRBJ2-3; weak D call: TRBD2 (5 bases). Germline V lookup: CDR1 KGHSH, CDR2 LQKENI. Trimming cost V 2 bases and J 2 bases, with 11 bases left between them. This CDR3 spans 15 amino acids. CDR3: CASSPRRAYTDTQYF. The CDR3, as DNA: TGTGCCAGCTCACCAAGGCGGGCTTACACAGATACGCAGTATTTT. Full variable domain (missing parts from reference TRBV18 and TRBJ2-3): NAGVMQNPRHLVRRRGQEARLRCSPMKGHSHVYWYRQLPEEGLKFMVYLQKENIIDESGMPKERFSAEFPKEGPSILRIQQVVRGDSAAYFCASSPRRAYTDTQYFGPGTRLTVL.

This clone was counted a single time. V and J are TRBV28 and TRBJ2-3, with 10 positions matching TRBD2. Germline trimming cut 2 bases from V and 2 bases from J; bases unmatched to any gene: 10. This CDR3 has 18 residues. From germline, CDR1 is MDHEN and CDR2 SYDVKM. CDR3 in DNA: TGTGCCAGCAGTTTAGAGGCTCTAGCGGGGGCCCACACAGATACGCAGTATTTT. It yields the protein CASSLEALAGAHTDTQYF. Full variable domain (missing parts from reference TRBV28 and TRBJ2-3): DVKVTQSSRYLVKRTGEKVFLECVQDMDHENMFWYRQDPGLGLRLIYFSYDVKMKEKGDIPEGYSVSREKKERFSLILESASTNQTSMYLCASSLEALAGAHTDTQYFGPGTRLTVL.

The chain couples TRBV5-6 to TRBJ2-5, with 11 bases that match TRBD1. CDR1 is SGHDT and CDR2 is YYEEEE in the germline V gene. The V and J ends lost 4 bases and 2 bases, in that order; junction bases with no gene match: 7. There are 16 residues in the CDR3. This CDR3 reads CASSSPGTGGQETQYF. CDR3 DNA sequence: TGTGCCAGCAGCAGCCCCGGGACAGGGGGGCAAGAGACCCAGTACTTC. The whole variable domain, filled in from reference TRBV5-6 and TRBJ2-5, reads DAGVTQSPTHLIKTRGQQVTLRCSPKSGHDTVSWYQQALGQGPQFIFQYYEEEERQRGNFPDRFSGHQFPNYSSELNVNALLLGDSALYLCASSSPGTGGQETQYFGPGTRLLVL.

As DNA, the CDR3 is TGTGCCAGCATAAGGGGGGGATCCTACAATGAGCAGTTCTTC. Amino acids: CASIRGGSYNEQFF. The chain recombines TRBV28 with TRBJ2-1; possibly TRBD2 for D (7 bases). Germline V gene sequence: CDR1 MDHEN, CDR2 SYDVKM. CDR3 length: 14 amino acids. The V and J ends lost 7 bases and 1 base respectively, with 11 bases between them.

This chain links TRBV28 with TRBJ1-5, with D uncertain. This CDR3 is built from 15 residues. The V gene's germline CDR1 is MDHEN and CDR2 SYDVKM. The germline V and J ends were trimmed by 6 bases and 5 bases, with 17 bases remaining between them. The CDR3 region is CASSSLIGGHQPQHF. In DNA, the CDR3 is TGTGCCAGCAGCAGCCTCATTGGCGGTCATCAGCCCCAGCATTTT.

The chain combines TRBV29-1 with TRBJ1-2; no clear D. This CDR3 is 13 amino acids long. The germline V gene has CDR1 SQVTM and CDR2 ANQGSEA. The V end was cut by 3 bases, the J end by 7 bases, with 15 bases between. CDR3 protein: CSVDRFGQAGYTF. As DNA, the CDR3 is TGCAGCGTTGATAGGTTTGGGCAGGCTGGCTACACCTTC. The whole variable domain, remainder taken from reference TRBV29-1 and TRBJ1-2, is SAVISQKPSRDICQRGTSLTIQCQVDSQVTMMFWYRQQPGQSLTLIATANQGSEATYESGFVIDKFPISRPNLTFSTLTVSNMSPEDSSIYLCSVDRFGQAGYTFGSGTRLTVV.

CDR3 in amino acids: CASSSGGGSANEQFF. CDR3 nucleotides: TGTGCCAGCAGCTCTGGGGGCGGGAGTGCAAATGAGCAGTTCTTC. The gene calls are TRBV7-3 and TRBJ2-1, with D perhaps TRBD2 (7 bases). This CDR3 is 15 amino acids long. The V gene lost 4 bases and the J gene lost 7 bases, with 17 bases spanning the gap. Germline lookup yields CDR1 SGHTA and CDR2 FQGTGA.

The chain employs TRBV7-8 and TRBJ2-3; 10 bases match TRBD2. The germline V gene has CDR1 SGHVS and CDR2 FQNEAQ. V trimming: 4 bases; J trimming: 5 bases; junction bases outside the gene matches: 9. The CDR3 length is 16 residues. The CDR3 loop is CASSSHPGLALDTQYF. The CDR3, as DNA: TGTGCCAGCAGCTCCCATCCGGGACTAGCGTTAGATACGCAGTATTTT. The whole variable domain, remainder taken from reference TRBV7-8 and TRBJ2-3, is GAGVSQSPRYKVAKRGQDVALRCDPISGHVSLFWYQQALGQGPEFLTYFQNEAQLDKSGLPSDRFFAERPEGSVSTLKIQRTQQEDSAVYLCASSSHPGLALDTQYFGPGTRLTVL.

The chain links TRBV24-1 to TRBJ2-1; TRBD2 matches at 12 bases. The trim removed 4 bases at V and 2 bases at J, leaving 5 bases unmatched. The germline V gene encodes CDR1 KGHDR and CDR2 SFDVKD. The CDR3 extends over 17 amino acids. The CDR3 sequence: CATSDPTSGSTYNEQFF. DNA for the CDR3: TGTGCCACCAGTGACCCGACTAGCGGGAGTACCTACAATGAGCAGTTCTTC.

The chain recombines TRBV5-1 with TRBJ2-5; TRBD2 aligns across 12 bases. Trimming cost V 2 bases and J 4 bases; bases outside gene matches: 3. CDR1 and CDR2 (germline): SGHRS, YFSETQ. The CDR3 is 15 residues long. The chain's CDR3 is CASSFTLAGGETQYF. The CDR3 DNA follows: TGCGCCAGCAGCTTTACACTAGCGGGAGGAGAGACCCAGTACTTC.

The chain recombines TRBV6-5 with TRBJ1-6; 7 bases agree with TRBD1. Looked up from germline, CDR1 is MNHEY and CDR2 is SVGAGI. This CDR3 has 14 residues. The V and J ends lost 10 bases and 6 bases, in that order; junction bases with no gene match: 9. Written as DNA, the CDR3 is TGTGCCATACGTCGGACAGGTCTTAATTCACCCCTCCACTTT. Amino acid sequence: CAIRRTGLNSPLHF.

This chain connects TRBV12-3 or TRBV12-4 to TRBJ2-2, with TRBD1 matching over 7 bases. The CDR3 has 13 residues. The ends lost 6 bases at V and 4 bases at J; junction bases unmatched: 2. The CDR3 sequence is CASRGTVTGELFF. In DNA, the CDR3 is TGTGCCAGCAGGGGGACAGTCACCGGGGAGCTGTTTTTT.

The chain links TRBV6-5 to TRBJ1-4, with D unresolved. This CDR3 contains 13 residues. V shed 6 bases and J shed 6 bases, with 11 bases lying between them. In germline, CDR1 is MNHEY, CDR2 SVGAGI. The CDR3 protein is CASSMGRDEKLFF. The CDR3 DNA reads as TGTGCCAGCAGCATGGGGAGGGATGAAAAACTGTTTTTT.

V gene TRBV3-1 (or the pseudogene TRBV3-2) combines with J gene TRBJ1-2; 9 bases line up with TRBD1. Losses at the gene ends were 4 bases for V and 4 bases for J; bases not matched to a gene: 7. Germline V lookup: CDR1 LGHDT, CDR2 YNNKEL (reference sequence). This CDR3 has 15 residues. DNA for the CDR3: TGTGCCAGCAGCCCGACAGGGGGAGGTCTCTATGGCTACACCTTC. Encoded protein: CASSPTGGGLYGYTF.

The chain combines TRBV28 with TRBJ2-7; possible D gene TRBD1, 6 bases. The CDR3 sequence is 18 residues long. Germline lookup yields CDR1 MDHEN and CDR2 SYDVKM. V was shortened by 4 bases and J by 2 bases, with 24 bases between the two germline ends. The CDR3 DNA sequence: TGTGCCAGCAGTTCCGCGCCAACTCTGGACAGTGCGACCTACGAGCAGTACTTC. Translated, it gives CASSSAPTLDSATYEQYF.

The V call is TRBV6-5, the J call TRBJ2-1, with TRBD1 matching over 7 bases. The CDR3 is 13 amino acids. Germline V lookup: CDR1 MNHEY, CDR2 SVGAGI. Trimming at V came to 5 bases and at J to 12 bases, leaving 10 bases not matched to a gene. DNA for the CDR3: TGTGCCAGCAGTCCGGGACAGCCAAGGGGGCAGTTCTTC. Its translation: CASSPGQPRGQFF.

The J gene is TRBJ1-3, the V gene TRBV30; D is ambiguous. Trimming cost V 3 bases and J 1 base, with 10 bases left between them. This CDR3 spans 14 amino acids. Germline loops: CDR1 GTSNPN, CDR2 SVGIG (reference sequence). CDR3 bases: TGTGCCTGGAGCCCCGGAGGTTCTGGAAACACCATATATTTT. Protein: CAWSPGGSGNTIYF.

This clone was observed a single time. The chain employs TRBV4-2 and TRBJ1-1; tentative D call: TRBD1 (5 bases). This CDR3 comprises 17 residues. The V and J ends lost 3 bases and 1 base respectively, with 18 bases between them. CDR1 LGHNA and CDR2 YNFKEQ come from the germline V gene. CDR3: CASSQIQGGAENTEAFF. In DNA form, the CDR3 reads TGTGCCAGCAGCCAGATCCAGGGTGGGGCTGAGAACACTGAAGCTTTCTTT.

The CDR3 region is CAWSLAGIHLAGYNEQFF. The DNA of the CDR3 is TGTGCCTGGAGTCTTGCTGGGATTCATCTAGCGGGGTACAATGAGCAGTTCTTC. This sequence joins TRBV30 and TRBJ2-1; 9 bases agree with TRBD2. Germline assignment: CDR1 GTSNPN and CDR2 SVGIG (reference sequence). The CDR3 is 18 amino acids. The V gene end was trimmed by 2 bases and the J gene end by 4 bases; junction bases not matched to a gene: 15.